A selection of T cell receptor beta chains follows, all from one sample in a study of identical twins. TCRdb fed the 5' RACE reads into MiXCR, producing one record per CDR3 protein. The sample holds more than 1.5 million distinct CDR3 sequences, less than 35% seen once. Input material: cord blood. These receptors originate from a newborn girl in good health. Both conserved end residues are part of each CDR3. A row's size may be missing; if present it is once, few, many or a size class.

j_call,v_call,clone_size,cdr3_aa
TRBJ2-3,TRBV4-2,once,CASSQDYSAGVTDTQYF
TRBJ2-7,TRBV4-2,few,CASSLRTVAYEQYF
TRBJ2-3,TRBV13,.,CASSSGGLAVRTDTQYF
TRBJ1-1,TRBV21-1,.,CASTSKVKGGANTEAFF
TRBJ2-7,TRBV29-1,few,CSVPGTSGMRDEQYF
TRBJ2-1,TRBV27,few,CASSWGLNNEQFF
TRBJ2-7,TRBV27,many,CASSLGTGLYEQYF
TRBJ1-5,TRBV2,.,CASGLIGGRSQPQHF
TRBJ1-1,TRBV6-1,few,CASSEPRGGNTEAFF
.,TRBV3-1,.,CASSQVSTTIQYF
TRBJ2-4,TRBV11-2,.,CASSPTGELAKNIQYF
TRBJ2-7,TRBV10-3,.,CANRTGTIYEQYF
TRBJ1-1,TRBV11-2,few,CASSQIWAPTEAFF
TRBJ2-3,TRBV6-4,.,CASSDRGADTQYF
TRBJ2-1,TRBV6-1,.,CASRDRGWNEQFF
TRBJ2-5,TRBV12-3/TRBV12-4,.,CASSWPKGTQYF
TRBJ2-1,TRBV7-2,few,CASSLELAGGPRNEQFF
.,TRBV20-1,.,CSAREGSGYTRRSYNEQYF
TRBJ2-5,TRBV28,few,CASSFAHVTQYF
TRBJ1-5,TRBV7-2,.,CAGSSGQTNQPQHF
TRBJ2-3,TRBV19,.,CASSPRNTHGDTQYF
TRBJ1-3,TRBV29-1,.,CSVHTPGQGPSNTIYF
TRBJ2-7,TRBV20-1,.,CSGPTSAGSYNEQYF
TRBJ1-2,TRBV7-2,many,CASSPLDYGYTF
TRBJ1-1,TRBV20-1,.,CSAETGGRGTEAFF
TRBJ2-3,TRBV20-1,few,CSAPQTLGLASTDTQYF
TRBJ2-1,TRBV6-5,.,CASRRASDNEQFF
TRBJ2-1,TRBV29-1,.,CSLGLAGTQGEQFF
TRBJ1-1,TRBV10-3,.,CAISQGQGGTEAFF
TRBJ2-1,TRBV7-8,.,CASSLKRELFDEQFF
TRBJ1-2,TRBV3-1,few,CASSFRTAINYGYTF
TRBJ2-3,TRBV28,.,CASSLSQVTSTDTQYF
TRBJ1-1,TRBV29-1,.,CSVGGRGGVTEAFF
TRBJ2-2,TRBV27,.,CASSYRTGSTGELFF
.,TRBV19,.,CASSIDPMETQYF
TRBJ2-1,TRBV5-1,.,CASSPVTSGPAKTYEQFF
TRBJ1-1,TRBV6-1,.,CASRADRVETEAFF
TRBJ1-1,TRBV28,.,CASSPPGVTEAFF
TRBJ1-2,TRBV20-1,few,CSARDRQHYGYTF
TRBJ1-1,TRBV14,.,CASSQKLNTEAFF
TRBJ1-5,TRBV20-1,.,CSASWAGEGGIQPQHF
TRBJ2-3,TRBV11-2,few,CASKRPAGWGDTQYF
TRBJ2-3,TRBV20-1,.,CSASRTSGVSTDTQYF
TRBJ1-1,TRBV10-3,.,CAVQGQATEAFF